This T cell receptor beta chain was sequenced for a study of regulatory T cells in long-lasting Graves disease. Overall study results and limits: Persistent disease was characterized by preferential usage of TRBV28, TRBJ1-2 and TRBJ2-5.

Time point defined: newly diagnosed GD, antithyroid drugs for less than 3 months. The TCR library was made from RNA extracted from PBMCs. Graves' disease diagnosis followed American Thyroid Association guidelines. Tubes containing EDTA received about 9.4 milliliters of drawn peripheral blood. This clonotype was seen many times. Its target is not known. After removal of 4 bases from V and 6 bases from J, the junction contained 6 bases not matched to a gene. The CDR3 is 14 residues long. In germline, CDR1 is SGHTA, CDR2 FQGNSA. Arm-PCR of CDR3 regions with iRepertoire HTBI primers generated TCR beta libraries. Original methodology: Gene usage covered over 55 TRBV and some 13 TRBJ segments. TCRdb used MiXCR to reprocess the multiplex PCR reads, holding one entry per CDR3 protein. TCRdb, not the authors, supplied the V and J calls. The data contain about 320,000 distinct CDR3 sequences, 18% of them singletons.

The sequencing used peripheral blood mononuclear cells (PBMCs), collected at new diagnosis, from a patient treated with antithyroid drugs. The clonotype comes from a female donor with Graves disease. The chain has TRBV7-2 and TRBJ2-7; TRBD2 matches at 10 bases. CDR3 DNA sequence: TGTGCCAGCAGCTCCGGGACTAGCGCGTCCGAGCAGTACTTC. Its protein is CASSSGTSASEQYF.